The clone carrying this T cell receptor (beta chain) was counted once. The antigen is undetermined. Treatment reported: oral pan-JAK inhibitor, 5-10 mg twice daily. cDNA prepared by RNA extraction and subsequent reverse transcription served as the template for sequencing. The method was immunoSEQ multiplex PCR; TCRdb's version includes in-frame clones alone and lacks a portion of them. The profile shows roughly 250,000 clones, about 62% of them singletons. This sample is part of a study of CD8+ T cells in alopecia areata. Findings and caveats of the study: Tofacitinib significantly brought down scalp clonality and expanded CD8+ clones among top 100.

Germline V lookup: CDR1 SGHDT, CDR2 YYEEEE. This CDR3 comprises 14 residues. V was clipped by 0 bases and J by 4 bases; unmatched bases: 2. The material was CD4+ T cells sorted from blood, obtained at week 52, from a patient treated with tofacitinib. This TCR was sampled from a human donor with alopecia areata. The chain recombines TRBV5-6 with TRBJ1-2; 8 bases fit TRBD1. The CDR3, as DNA: TGTGCCAGCAGCTTGGTTACAGGGGGCTATGGCTACACCTTC. Translated: CASSLVTGGYGYTF. The variable domain in full, with the rest retrieved from reference TRBV5-6 and TRBJ1-2, is DAGVTQSPTHLIKTRGQQVTLRCSPKSGHDTVSWYQQALGQGPQFIFQYYEEEERQRGNFPDRFSGHQFPNYSSELNVNALLLGDSALYLCASSLVTGGYGYTFGSGTRLTVV.